These 31 T cell receptor beta chains were sequenced from one sample in a study of identical twins. TCRdb recomputed calls from the 5' RACE reads with MiXCR, one row per CDR3 protein. The sample comprises 200,000 to 250,000 distinct CDR3 sequences, 5.5% to 7.5% of which are singletons, and just over 14% rests with the top ten. The same sample was also used in a study of T cells expressing NK-cell markers.

Sequencing input: CD8+ T cells sorted from blood. The receptors shown here come from a woman younger than 35 in good health.

CDR3 DNA: TGTGCCAGCAGCCCCCGTTTTCCCTCCTACAATGAGCAGTTCTTC. It codes for CASSPRFPSYNEQFF. V usage is TRBV7-9 and J usage is TRBJ2-1, with D unclear. Between the trimmed V and J ends, which lost 5 bases and 0 bases, there was a span of 11 bases. Germline V gives CDR1 SEHNR, CDR2 FQNEAQ (reference sequence). The CDR3 extends over 15 amino acids.

The gene calls are TRBV27 and TRBJ2-1; 11 bases agree with TRBD1. The CDR3 loop spans 15 amino acids. V shed 7 bases and J 5 bases; nucleotides not matched to a gene: 7. CDR1 MNHEY and CDR2 SMNVEV come from the germline V gene (reference sequence). As DNA, the CDR3 is TGTGCCAGCACCGCCGGGACAGGGGGACACAATGAGCAGTTCTTC. Encoded protein: CASTAGTGGHNEQFF.

This clonotype was observed a few times. The chain uses TRBV4-1 and TRBJ2-2; 9 bases map to TRBD2. The CDR3 sequence is 17 residues long. V lost 0 bases, J lost 4 bases, and 6 bases stayed unmatched. Germline CDR1 and CDR2: MGHRA and YSYEKL. Here the CDR3 reads CASSQDIAGGFTGELFF. The DNA of the CDR3 is TGCGCCAGCAGCCAAGATATCGCGGGGGGGTTCACCGGGGAGCTGTTTTTT.

The table lists this clonotype with many counts. The V and J genes are TRBV27 and TRBJ2-7, with D possibly being TRBD1 (5 bases). The CDR3 loop spans 15 amino acids. V was trimmed by 2 bases and J by 3 bases, leaving 14 bases between them. CDR1 MNHEY and CDR2 SMNVEV come from the germline V gene (reference sequence). Written as DNA, the CDR3 is TGTGCCAGCAGTTTAATGGGGCGTGGGAACTACGAGCAGTACTTC. This sequence encodes CASSLMGRGNYEQYF.

The gene calls are TRBV18 and TRBJ1-5; D is unresolved. CDR1 is KGHSH, CDR2 LQKENI, per germline. The V end lost 2 bases, the J end lost 2 bases, and 13 bases lay between the germline ends. The CDR3 length is 16 residues. CDR3 loop: CASSPSYPDGNQPQHF. DNA for the CDR3: TGTGCCAGCTCACCATCCTATCCGGACGGCAATCAGCCCCAGCATTTT.

The table lists this clonotype with a few counts. The chain recombines TRBV13 with TRBJ1-4; D is undetermined. This CDR3 spans 16 amino acids. From germline, CDR1 is PRHDT and CDR2 FYEKMQ (reference sequence). Trimming shortened V by 1 base and J by 0 bases, and 9 bases separated the two germline ends. CDR3 in amino acids: CASSLAGSATNEKLFF. CDR3 nucleotides: TGTGCCAGCAGCTTAGCAGGATCTGCAACTAATGAAAAACTGTTTTTT.

This chain links TRBV6-5 with TRBJ2-7, with 9 bases that match TRBD1. This CDR3 is built from 15 residues. The J segment lost 5 bases and the V segment lost 3 bases, leaving 8 bases of the junction unmatched. Germline-derived CDR1 and CDR2 are MNHEY and SVGAGI. CDR3 nucleotide sequence: TGTGCCAGCAGTTATTCCGGGACAGGGATCCACGAGCAGTACTTC. As protein: CASSYSGTGIHEQYF.

V and J are TRBV4-1 and TRBJ1-2; TRBD1 might be the D (5 bases). Trimming removed 1 base at V and 6 bases at J, with 12 bases between. This CDR3 comprises 14 residues. CDR1 and CDR2 from the germline V gene are MGHRA and YSYEKL. DNA of the CDR3: TGCGCCAGCAGCCAAGCCGGGGGTCTAAATGGCTACACCTTC. Translated, it gives CASSQAGGLNGYTF.

There are a few counts of this clonotype. The V call is TRBV9, the J call TRBJ1-3, with D unresolved. The CDR3 is 13 residues long. Per germline, CDR1 SGDLS and CDR2 YYNGEE. Deletions cut 0 bases from V and 6 bases from J, with 7 bases between. The DNA for the CDR3 is TGTGCCAGCAGCGTAGGACACGCAAACACCATATATTTT. This encodes CASSVGHANTIYF.

This clonotype has a handful of counts. V usage is TRBV27 and J usage is TRBJ2-7, with D perhaps given as TRBD1 or TRBD2 (6 bases each). Trimming shortened V by 2 bases and J by 3 bases, and 14 bases separated the two germline ends. The CDR3 is made up of 15 amino acids. Per the germline V gene, CDR1 is MNHEY and CDR2 is SMNVEV (reference sequence). CDR3: CASSLLGGLDYEQYF. CDR3 coding DNA: TGTGCCAGCAGTTTACTAGGGGGGCTGGACTACGAGCAGTACTTC.

A few counts support this clonotype. The chain links TRBV3-1 to TRBJ2-3, with 7 bases matching TRBD2. From germline, CDR1 is LGHDT and CDR2 YNNKEL (reference sequence). The CDR3 is 19 residues long. V gave up 6 bases and J gave up 2 bases; unmatched junction bases: 20. CDR3 protein: CASSPWVSSSGPLTDTQYF. CDR3 nucleotides: TGTGCCAGCAGTCCTTGGGTTTCTTCTAGCGGCCCACTCACAGATACGCAGTATTTT.

This clonotype has only a few counts. The CDR3 loop reads CSATVQGGSYNEQFF. The CDR3 nucleotides are TGCAGTGCAACCGTTCAGGGGGGCTCCTACAATGAGCAGTTCTTC. V usage is TRBV20-1 and J usage is TRBJ2-1, with a possible D match to TRBD1 (7 bases). Trimming removed 6 bases from V and 0 bases from J, with 15 bases in between. The CDR3 sequence is 15 residues long. The germline CDR1 and CDR2 sequences are DFQATT and SNEGSKA (reference sequence).

This clonotype was seen a few times. The chain couples TRBV6-1 to TRBJ2-5, with TRBD2 as a possible D gene (6 bases). The CDR3 contains 13 residues. The V end lost 6 bases, the J end lost 2 bases, and 10 bases lay between the germline ends. The germline V gene encodes CDR1 MNHNS and CDR2 SASEGT. This CDR3 reads CASRSLAQETQYF. CDR3 DNA: TGTGCCAGCAGGAGCCTAGCGCAAGAGACCCAGTACTTC.

A few counts support this clonotype. The rearrangement joins TRBV6-2 or TRBV6-3 to TRBJ2-4; D may be TRBD1 or TRBD2 (5 bases each). V lost 8 bases, J lost 0 bases, and 11 bases lay in between. The CDR3 consists of 14 residues. CDR1 MNHEY and CDR2 SVGEGT come from the germline V gene. For the CDR3, the DNA is TGTGCCAGCGAGGGGCGGTTAGCCAAAAACATTCAGTACTTC. Translated: CASEGRLAKNIQYF.

This clonotype was detected many times. The chain uses TRBV10-3 and TRBJ2-1, with TRBD2 matching over 7 bases. Germline V gene lookup returns CDR1 ENHRY and CDR2 SYGVKD. The CDR3 length is 16 residues. CDR3 in amino acids: CATRGISGPSYNEQFF. In nucleotides, the CDR3 is TGTGCAACCAGAGGAATTAGCGGGCCCTCCTACAATGAGCAGTTCTTC.

This clonotype was detected only a few times. This chain joins TRBV6-2 or TRBV6-3 and TRBJ2-2, with 9 bases aligning to TRBD2. V gave up 1 base and J gave up 0 bases; unmatched junction bases: 3. In germline, CDR1 is MNHEY, CDR2 SVGEGT. The CDR3 loop spans 17 amino acids. The CDR3 DNA follows: TGTGCCAGCAGTTACTATCTAGCGGGAACGAACACCGGGGAGCTGTTTTTT. This translates into CASSYYLAGTNTGELFF.

This clonotype has only a few counts. V gene TRBV13 combines with J gene TRBJ1-5, with D perhaps matching TRBD1 (6 bases). This CDR3 contains 12 residues. V was shortened by 8 bases and J by 7 bases, with 12 bases between the two germline ends. The germline gives CDR1 PRHDT, CDR2 FYEKMQ (reference sequence). CDR3 sequence (DNA): TGTGCCAGCCGCGAGGGGGGACAGCCCCAGCATTTT. It yields the protein CASREGGQPQHF. The full variable domain, its missing parts supplied by reference TRBV13 and TRBJ1-5, is AAGVIQSPRHLIKEKRETATLKCYPIPRHDTVYWYQQGPGQDPQFLISFYEKMQSDKGSIPDRFSAQQFSDYHSELNMSSLELGDSALYFCASREGGQPQHFGDGTRLSIL.

The chain has TRBV25-1 and TRBJ1-1; unclear D gene. Trimming took 4 bases from V and 11 from J, leaving 14 bases between them. CDR3 length equals 12 residues. Per the germline V gene, CDR1 is MGHDK and CDR2 is SYGVNS. The chain's CDR3 is CASSGPTLSAFF. The CDR3 DNA reads TGTGCCAGCAGTGGTCCGACGCTGAGTGCTTTCTTT.

This chain joins TRBV9 and TRBJ2-7; TRBD2 aligns across 7 bases. The germline V gene encodes CDR1 SGDLS and CDR2 YYNGEE. The CDR3 spans 12 residues. J lost 6 bases, V lost 7 bases, and 7 bases had no gene match. The CDR3 protein is CASAGVNSEQYF. The CDR3 coding sequence is TGTGCCAGCGCGGGAGTCAATAGCGAGCAGTACTTC. The full variable domain, with the rest looked up from reference TRBV9 and TRBJ2-7, is DSGVTQTPKHLITATGQRVTLRCSPRSGDLSVYWYQQSLDQGLQFLIQYYNGEERAKGNILERFSAQQFPDLHSELNLSSLELGDSALYFCASAGVNSEQYFGPGTRLTVT.

This clonotype was seen more than once but under ten times. The chain uses TRBV27 and TRBJ2-2; 7 positions match TRBD2. Unmatched junction bases numbered 8, after V lost 9 bases and J lost 4 bases. CDR3 length: 14 residues. Germline V gives CDR1 MNHEY, CDR2 SMNVEV (reference sequence). The CDR3 reads CASTAGVVTGELFF. CDR3 nucleotide sequence: TGTGCCAGTACGGCGGGGGTAGTCACCGGGGAGCTGTTTTTT.

This clonotype was observed a handful of times. The genes are TRBV6-5 and TRBJ2-5; 7 positions agree with TRBD1. V trimming: 7 bases; J trimming: 3 bases; junction bases outside the gene matches: 5. The CDR3 spans 13 residues. CDR1 and CDR2 from the germline V gene are MNHEY and SVGAGI. The CDR3 DNA follows: TGTGCCAGCAATTCCGGGACAGAAGAGACCCAGTACTTC. Translated: CASNSGTEETQYF.

This clonotype was seen a few times. The CDR3 sequence: CASSPRTSGKSSYNEQFF. The CDR3 region has the DNA TGTGCCAGCAGCCCCCGGACTAGCGGGAAGAGCTCCTACAATGAGCAGTTCTTC. The genes are TRBV7-6 and TRBJ2-1; 12 bases fit TRBD2. The CDR3 loop spans 18 amino acids. The V and J ends lost 5 bases and 0 bases, in that order; junction bases with no gene match: 8. From germline, CDR1 is SGHVS and CDR2 FNYEAQ.

The table lists this clonotype with a few counts. The rearrangement uses TRBV9 and TRBJ1-5; the D is unclear. V lost 0 bases to trimming and J lost 7 bases, with 11 bases between them. Germline assignment: CDR1 SGDLS and CDR2 YYNGEE. This CDR3 has 14 amino acids. This CDR3 reads CASSVDGRHQPQHF. The CDR3 DNA reads as TGTGCCAGCAGCGTAGATGGGCGGCACCAGCCCCAGCATTTT.

This clonotype was observed a few times. V and J are TRBV12-3 or TRBV12-4 and TRBJ2-5; TRBD2 aligns across 8 bases. The trim removed 5 bases at V and 4 bases at J, leaving 9 bases unmatched. This CDR3 is built from 15 residues. CDR3 DNA sequence: TGTGCCAGCAGTGGAGCCGGGGGGGCTGTAGAGACCCAGTACTTC. As protein: CASSGAGGAVETQYF.

This clonotype was observed at least ten times. The rearrangement links TRBV12-3 or TRBV12-4 to TRBJ2-3; D ambiguous. The V and J ends lost 5 bases and 4 bases respectively, with 13 bases between them. This CDR3 is built from 14 residues. The CDR3 spells CASSRRPSADTQYF. CDR3 nucleotides: TGTGCCAGCAGTCGGAGACCTAGTGCAGATACGCAGTATTTT.

This chain links TRBV7-2 with TRBJ2-7, with 9 bases identical to TRBD2. This CDR3 comprises 15 residues. V lost 5 bases, J lost 1 base, and 6 bases stayed unmatched. Germline V gene sequence: CDR1 SGHTA, CDR2 FQGNSA. CDR3 sequence: CASSQLAGLSYEQYF. The CDR3 region has the DNA TGTGCCAGCAGCCAACTAGCGGGTTTATCCTACGAGCAGTACTTC.

The chain carries TRBV2 and TRBJ2-7; 10 bases align to TRBD2. With V trimmed by 2 bases and J by 4 bases, 2 bases remained unmatched. This CDR3 is built from 14 residues. Germline assignment: CDR1 SNHLY and CDR2 FYNNEI. Here the CDR3 DNA reads TGTGCCAGCAGTGAACTAGCGGGAGTGTACGAGCAGTACTTC. As protein: CASSELAGVYEQYF.

This clonotype was seen ten or more times. This sequence joins TRBV12-3 or TRBV12-4 and TRBJ1-2; perhaps TRBD1 as D (5 bases). This CDR3 has 12 residues. Trimming cost V 7 bases and J 4 bases, with 10 bases left between them. CDR3 in DNA: TGTGCCAGCATGGGACTTCCCTATGGCTACACCTTC. It encodes CASMGLPYGYTF.

The chain links TRBV5-8 to TRBJ2-7; no clear D. With 9 bases removed from V and 9 bases from J, the gap between germline ends came to 7 bases. Germline-derived CDR1 and CDR2 are SGHTS and YDEGEE. The CDR3 covers 8 residues. CDR3: CATWGQYF. As DNA, the CDR3 is TGTGCCACCTGGGGGCAGTACTTC.

This clonotype was counted ten times or more. The rearrangement uses TRBV12-3 or TRBV12-4 and TRBJ2-1; D unresolved. There are 12 residues in the CDR3. V lost 3 bases and J 7 bases, leaving 7 bases between the germline ends. CDR3 DNA: TGTGCCAGCAGTTTTTCCGGGAATGAGCAGTTCTTC. It is translated as CASSFSGNEQFF.

This clonotype was picked up a small number of times. This chain joins TRBV20-1 and TRBJ1-1; 12 bases line up with TRBD1. The CDR3 length is 16 residues. V shed 1 base, J shed 2 bases, and the junction held 5 bases outside the gene matches. CDR1 is DFQATT and CDR2 is SNEGSKA in the germline V gene (reference sequence). CDR3 loop: CSARVRDRGPNTEAFF. The CDR3 nucleotides are TGCAGTGCTAGAGTTCGGGACAGGGGGCCTAACACTGAAGCTTTCTTT.